This T cell receptor beta chain was recovered during a study of vaccination and CD4 T cells after COVID-19. The treatment: roughly nine-day PBMC culture with coronavirus spike peptide pools or control peptides (ViraFEST assay). Oncomine TCR Beta short-read sequencing was applied to DNA from cultured CD4+ T cells. A single record per CDR3 protein comes from TCRdb applying MiXCR to the PCR reads. The sample includes 9,000 to 10,000 distinct CDR3 sequences, more than 35% of them seen just once. Points on this clonotype: Antigen specificity is unknown.

The material sequenced was CD4+ T cells from blood, cultured in vitro. This TCR derives from a human donor who had recovered from COVID-19.

Here the CDR3 reads CASRGGTANTGELFF. The DNA for the CDR3 is TGTGCCAGCAGAGGGGGGACAGCAAACACCGGGGAGCTGTTTTTT. J is TRBJ2-2 and V is TRBV2; possible D gene TRBD1, 7 bases. The CDR3 consists of 15 residues. V gave up 6 bases and J gave up 2 bases, with 13 bases separating them. Germline V gene lookup returns CDR1 SNHLY and CDR2 FYNNEI.